This paragraph reports one TCR beta chain. Its antigen is undetermined. These data come from a study of cytomegalovirus exposure and HLA in healthy donors. The study's findings and limits: In vitro confirmation showed three CMV-associated chains to be CMV antigen specific.

The trim removed 3 bases at V and 3 bases at J, leaving 12 bases unmatched. The CDR3 spans 17 residues. Germline loops: CDR1 SGHRS, CDR2 YFSETQ. The repertoire was sequenced with immunoSEQ multiplex PCR; TCRdb's copy has only in-frame clones and lacks some. Among some 110,000 clones listed, 86% were seen once. This TCR was sampled from a man younger than 30 in good health and CMV-seronegative. Sequencing was done on a sample of PBMCs. This sequence joins TRBV5-1 and TRBJ2-1, with 7 bases matching TRBD1. CDR3 in amino acids: CASSSSTGKLFYNEQFF. The CDR3 nucleotides read TGCGCCAGCAGCTCCTCGACAGGGAAACTATTCTACAATGAGCAGTTCTTC.